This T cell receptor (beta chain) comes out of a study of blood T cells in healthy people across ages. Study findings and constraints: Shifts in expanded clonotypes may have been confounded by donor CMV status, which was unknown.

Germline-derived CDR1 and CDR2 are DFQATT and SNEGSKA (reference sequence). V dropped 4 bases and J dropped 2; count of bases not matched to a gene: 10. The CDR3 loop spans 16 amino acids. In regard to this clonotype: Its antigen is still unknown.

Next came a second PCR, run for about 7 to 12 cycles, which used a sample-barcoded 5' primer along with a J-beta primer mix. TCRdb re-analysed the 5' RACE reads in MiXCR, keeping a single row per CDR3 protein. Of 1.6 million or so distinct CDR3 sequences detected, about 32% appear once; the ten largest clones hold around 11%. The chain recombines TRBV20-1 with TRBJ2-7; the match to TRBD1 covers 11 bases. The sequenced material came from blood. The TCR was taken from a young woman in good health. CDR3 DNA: TGCAGTGCTACCCCGGCCGGGACAGGGGGGACCTACGAGCAGTACTTC. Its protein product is CSATPAGTGGTYEQYF.